The entry below gives a single TCR beta chain sequence along with its context. As yet, its antigen is unknown. Germline V gives CDR1 SEHNR, CDR2 FQNEAQ (reference sequence). CDR3 size: 16 residues. Trimming removed 0 bases from V and 5 bases from J; junction bases left unmatched: 5. The data originate from a study of identical twins. Study-level results: The study drew conclusions from cross-sectional statistical analysis, not from following the same donors. Within monozygotic twins, out-of-frame TCR alpha sharing was underestimated by the models. Invariant populations such as MAIT and iNKT cells could partly muddle zero-insertion analyses.

One entry per CDR3 protein results from TCRdb running MiXCR on the 5' RACE reads. Here the sample spans roughly 710,000 distinct CDR3 sequences, around 6% being singletons. This clonotype was sampled from a man in his late teens or twenties in good health. Sequencing was carried out using naive T cells sorted from blood. The rearrangement joins TRBV7-9 to TRBJ2-1, with 9 bases that match TRBD1. The CDR3 sequence: CASSLARGQGHNEQFF. The CDR3 nucleotides are TGTGCCAGCAGCTTAGCCCGAGGACAGGGGCACAATGAGCAGTTCTTC.